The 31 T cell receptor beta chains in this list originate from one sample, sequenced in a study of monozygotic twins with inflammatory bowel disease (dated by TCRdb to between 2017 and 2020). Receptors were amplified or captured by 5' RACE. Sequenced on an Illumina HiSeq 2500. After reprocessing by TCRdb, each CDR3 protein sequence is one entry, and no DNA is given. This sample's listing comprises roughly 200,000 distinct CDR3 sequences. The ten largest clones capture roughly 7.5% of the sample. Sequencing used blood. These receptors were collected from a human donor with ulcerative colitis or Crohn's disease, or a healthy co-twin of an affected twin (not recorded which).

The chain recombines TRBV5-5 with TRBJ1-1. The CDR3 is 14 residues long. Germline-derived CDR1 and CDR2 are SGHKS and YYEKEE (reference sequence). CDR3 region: CASSLSERNTEAFF.

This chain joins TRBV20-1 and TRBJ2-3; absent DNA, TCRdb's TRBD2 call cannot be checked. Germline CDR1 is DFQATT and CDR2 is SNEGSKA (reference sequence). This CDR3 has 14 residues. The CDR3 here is CSARTPGLSDTQYF.

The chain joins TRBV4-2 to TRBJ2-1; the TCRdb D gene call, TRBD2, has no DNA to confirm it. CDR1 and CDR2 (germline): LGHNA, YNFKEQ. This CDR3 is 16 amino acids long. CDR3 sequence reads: CASTTSAGGGYNEQFF.

CDR3 region: CASVPGGSGNQPQHF. This chain connects TRBV28 to TRBJ1-5; TCRdb names TRBD1, which stays unverified in the absence of DNA. CDR3 length: 15 amino acids. Germline lookup yields CDR1 MDHEN and CDR2 SYDVKM.

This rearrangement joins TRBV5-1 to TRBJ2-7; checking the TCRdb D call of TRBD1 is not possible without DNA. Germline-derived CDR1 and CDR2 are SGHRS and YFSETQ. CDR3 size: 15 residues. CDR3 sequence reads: CASSTSGTGVYEQYF.

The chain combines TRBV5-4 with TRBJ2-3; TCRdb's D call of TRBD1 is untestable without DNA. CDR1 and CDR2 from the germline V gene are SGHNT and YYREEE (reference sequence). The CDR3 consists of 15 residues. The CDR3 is CASSLVQGGADTQYF.

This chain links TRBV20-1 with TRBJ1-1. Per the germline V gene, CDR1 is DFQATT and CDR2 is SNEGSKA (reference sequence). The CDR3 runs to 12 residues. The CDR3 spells CSAREVNTEAFF.

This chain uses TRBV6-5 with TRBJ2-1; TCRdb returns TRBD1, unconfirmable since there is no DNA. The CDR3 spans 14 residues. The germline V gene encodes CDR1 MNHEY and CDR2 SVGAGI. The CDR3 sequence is CASSLGVTPNEQFF.

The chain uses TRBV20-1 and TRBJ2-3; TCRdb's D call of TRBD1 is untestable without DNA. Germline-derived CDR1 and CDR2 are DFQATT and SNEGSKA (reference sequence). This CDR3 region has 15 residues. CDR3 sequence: CSASLGGRDTDTQYF.

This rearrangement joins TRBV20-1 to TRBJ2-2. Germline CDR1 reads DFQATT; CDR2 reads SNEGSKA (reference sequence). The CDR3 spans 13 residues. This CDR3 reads CSASWSNTGELFF.

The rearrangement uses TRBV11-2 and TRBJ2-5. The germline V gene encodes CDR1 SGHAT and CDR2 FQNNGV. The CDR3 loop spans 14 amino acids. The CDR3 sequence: CASSLSAYPETQYF.

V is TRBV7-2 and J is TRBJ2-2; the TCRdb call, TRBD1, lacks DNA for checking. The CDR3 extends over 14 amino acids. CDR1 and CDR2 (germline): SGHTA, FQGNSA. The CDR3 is CASSSDRNTGELFF.

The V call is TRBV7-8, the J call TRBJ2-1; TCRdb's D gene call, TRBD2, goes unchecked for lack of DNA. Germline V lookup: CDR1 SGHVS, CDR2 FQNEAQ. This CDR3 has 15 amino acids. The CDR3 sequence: CASSSAAAFYNEQFF.

CDR3 sequence reads: CASSLGTALRAEAFF. The chain couples TRBV18 to TRBJ1-1; the D call from TCRdb, TRBD1, cannot be confirmed without DNA. The germline CDR1 and CDR2 sequences are KGHSH and LQKENI. CDR3 size: 15 residues.

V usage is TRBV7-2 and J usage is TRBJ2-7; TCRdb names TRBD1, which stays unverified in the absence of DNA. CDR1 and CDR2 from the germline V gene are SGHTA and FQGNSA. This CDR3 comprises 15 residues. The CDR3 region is CASSSYRGPSYEQYF.

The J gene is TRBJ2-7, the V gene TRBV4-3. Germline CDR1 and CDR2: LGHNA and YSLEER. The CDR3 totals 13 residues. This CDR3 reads CASSQEEEYEQYF.

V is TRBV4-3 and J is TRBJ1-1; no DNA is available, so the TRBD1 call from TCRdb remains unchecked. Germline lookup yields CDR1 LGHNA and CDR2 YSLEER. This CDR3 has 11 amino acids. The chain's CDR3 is CASRGDTEAFF.

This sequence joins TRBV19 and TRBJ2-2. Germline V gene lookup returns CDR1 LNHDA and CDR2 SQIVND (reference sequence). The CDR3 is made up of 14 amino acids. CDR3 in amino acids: CASSIVSHTGELFF.

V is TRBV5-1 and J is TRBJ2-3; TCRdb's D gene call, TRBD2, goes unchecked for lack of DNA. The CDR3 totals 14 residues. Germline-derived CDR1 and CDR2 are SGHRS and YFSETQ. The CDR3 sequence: CASRESGVPDTQYF.

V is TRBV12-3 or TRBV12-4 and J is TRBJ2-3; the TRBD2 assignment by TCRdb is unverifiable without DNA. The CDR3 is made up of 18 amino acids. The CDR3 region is CASSPMSGGAGETDTQYF.

This chain's CDR3 is CASSLLGTLDNEQFF. V gene TRBV12-3 or TRBV12-4 combines with J gene TRBJ2-1. This CDR3 spans 15 amino acids.

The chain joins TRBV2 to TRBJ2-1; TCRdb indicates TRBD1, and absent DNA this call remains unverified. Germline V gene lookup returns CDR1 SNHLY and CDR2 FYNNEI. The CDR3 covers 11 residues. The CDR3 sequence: CASSEAPGQFF.

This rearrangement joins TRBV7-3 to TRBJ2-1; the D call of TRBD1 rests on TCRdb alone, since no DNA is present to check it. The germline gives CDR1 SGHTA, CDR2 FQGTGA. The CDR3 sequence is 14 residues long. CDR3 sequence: CASSLVAGFNEQFF.

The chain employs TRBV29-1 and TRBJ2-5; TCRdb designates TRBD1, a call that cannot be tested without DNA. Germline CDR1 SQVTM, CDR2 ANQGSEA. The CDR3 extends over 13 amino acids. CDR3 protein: CSVGVGQGRPLRF.

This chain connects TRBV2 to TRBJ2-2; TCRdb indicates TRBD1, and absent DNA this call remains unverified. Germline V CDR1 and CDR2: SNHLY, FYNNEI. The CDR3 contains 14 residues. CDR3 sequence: CATQGRFNTGELFF.

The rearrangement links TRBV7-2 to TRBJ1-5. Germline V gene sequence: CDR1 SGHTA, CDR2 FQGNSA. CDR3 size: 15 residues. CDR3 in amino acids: CASSLMGGGNQPQHF.

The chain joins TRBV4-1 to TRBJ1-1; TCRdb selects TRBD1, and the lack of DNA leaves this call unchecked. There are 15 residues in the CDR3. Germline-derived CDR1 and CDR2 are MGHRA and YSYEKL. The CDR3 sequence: CASSHIGQGRAEAFF.

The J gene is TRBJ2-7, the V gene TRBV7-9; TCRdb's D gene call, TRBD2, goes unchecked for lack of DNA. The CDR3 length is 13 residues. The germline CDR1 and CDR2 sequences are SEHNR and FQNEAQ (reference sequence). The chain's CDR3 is CASSLGAGEVQYF.

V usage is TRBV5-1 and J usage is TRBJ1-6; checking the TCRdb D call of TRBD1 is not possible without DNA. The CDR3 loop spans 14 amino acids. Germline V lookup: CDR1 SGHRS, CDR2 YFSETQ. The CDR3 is CASRIEQGRSPLHF.

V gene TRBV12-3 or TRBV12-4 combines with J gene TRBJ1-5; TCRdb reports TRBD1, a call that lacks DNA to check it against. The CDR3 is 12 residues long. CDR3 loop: CASTGGGQPQHF.

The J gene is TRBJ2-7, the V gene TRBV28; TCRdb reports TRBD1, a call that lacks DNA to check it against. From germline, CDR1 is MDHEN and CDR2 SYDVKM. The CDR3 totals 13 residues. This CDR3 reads CASKVPGRYEQYF.